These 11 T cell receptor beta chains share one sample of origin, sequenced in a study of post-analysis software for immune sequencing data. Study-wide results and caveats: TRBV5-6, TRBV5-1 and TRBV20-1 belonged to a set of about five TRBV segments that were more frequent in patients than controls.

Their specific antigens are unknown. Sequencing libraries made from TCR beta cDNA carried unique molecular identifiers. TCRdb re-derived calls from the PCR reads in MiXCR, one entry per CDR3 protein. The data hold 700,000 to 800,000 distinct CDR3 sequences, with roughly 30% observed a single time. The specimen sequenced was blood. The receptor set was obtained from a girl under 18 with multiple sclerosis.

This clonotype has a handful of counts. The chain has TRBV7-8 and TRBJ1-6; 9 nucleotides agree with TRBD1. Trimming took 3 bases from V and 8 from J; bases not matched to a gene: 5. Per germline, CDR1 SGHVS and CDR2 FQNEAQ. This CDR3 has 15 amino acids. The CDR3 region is CASSFQDRGDSPLHF. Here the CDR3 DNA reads TGTGCCAGCAGCTTCCAGGACAGGGGTGATTCACCCCTCCACTTT.

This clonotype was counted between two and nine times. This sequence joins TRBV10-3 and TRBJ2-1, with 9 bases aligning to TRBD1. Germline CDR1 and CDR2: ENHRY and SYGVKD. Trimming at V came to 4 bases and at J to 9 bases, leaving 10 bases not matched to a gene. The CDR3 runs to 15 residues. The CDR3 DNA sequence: TGTGCCATCAGTGGGCCGGGACAGGGACAGGGTGAGCAGTTCTTC. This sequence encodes CAISGPGQGQGEQFF.

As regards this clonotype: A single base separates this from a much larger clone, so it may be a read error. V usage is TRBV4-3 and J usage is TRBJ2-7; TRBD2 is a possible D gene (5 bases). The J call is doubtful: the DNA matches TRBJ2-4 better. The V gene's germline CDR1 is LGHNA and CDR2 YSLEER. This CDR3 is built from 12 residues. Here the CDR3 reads CTSSRQRGIQYF. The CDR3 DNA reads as TGCACCAGCAGCCGCCAACGGGGCATTCAGTACTTC.

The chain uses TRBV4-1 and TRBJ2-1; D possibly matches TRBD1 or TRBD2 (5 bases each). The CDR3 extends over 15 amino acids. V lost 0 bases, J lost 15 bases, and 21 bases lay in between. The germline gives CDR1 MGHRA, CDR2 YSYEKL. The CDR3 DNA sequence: TGCGCCAGCAGCCAAGACCTGGGGGTCCTTAAGATTCCGTTCTTC. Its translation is CASSQDLGVLKIPFF.

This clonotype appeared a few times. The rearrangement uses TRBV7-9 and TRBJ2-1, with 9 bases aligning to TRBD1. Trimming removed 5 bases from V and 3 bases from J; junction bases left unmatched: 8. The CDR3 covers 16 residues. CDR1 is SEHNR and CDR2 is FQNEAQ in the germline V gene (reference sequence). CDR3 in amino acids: CASSIESGQGYNEQFF. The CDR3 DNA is TGTGCCAGCAGCATAGAATCGGGACAGGGCTACAATGAGCAGTTCTTC.

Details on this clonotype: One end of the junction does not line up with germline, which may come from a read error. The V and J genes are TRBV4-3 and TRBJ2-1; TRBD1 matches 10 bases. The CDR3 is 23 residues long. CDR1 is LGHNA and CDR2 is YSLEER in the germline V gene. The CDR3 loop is CASSQFRTGGDLASSFSYNERFF. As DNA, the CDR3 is TGCGCCAGCAGCCAATTCCGGACAGGGGGGGACCTAGCGTCTTCCTTCTCCTACAATGAGCGGTTCTTC.

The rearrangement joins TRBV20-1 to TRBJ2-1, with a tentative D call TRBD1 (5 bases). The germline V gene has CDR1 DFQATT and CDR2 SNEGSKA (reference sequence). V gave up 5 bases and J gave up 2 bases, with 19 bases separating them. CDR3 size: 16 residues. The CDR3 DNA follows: TGCAGTGCTGCCTCATGGGGCAGCCAAACCTACAATGAGCAGTTCTTC. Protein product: CSAASWGSQTYNEQFF.

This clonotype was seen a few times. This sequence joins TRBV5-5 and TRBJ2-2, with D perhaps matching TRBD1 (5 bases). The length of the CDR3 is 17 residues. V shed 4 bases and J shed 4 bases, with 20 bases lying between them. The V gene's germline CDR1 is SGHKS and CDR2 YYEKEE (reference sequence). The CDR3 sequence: CASSPHPLRASTGELFF. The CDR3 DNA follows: TGTGCCAGCAGCCCCCACCCGCTCAGGGCCAGCACCGGGGAGCTGTTTTTT. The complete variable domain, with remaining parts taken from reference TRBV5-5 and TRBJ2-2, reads DAGVTQSPTHLIKTRGQQVTLRCSPISGHKSVSWYQQVLGQGPQFIFQYYEKEERGRGNFPDRFSARQFPNYSSELNVNALLLGDSALYLCASSPHPLRASTGELFFGEGSRLTVL.

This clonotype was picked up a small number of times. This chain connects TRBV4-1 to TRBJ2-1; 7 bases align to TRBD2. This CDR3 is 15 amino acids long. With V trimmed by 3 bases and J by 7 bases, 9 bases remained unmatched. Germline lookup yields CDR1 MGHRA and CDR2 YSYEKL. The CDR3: CASSHAGVGGNEQFF. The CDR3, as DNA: TGCGCCAGCAGCCATGCGGGAGTAGGTGGAAATGAGCAGTTCTTC.

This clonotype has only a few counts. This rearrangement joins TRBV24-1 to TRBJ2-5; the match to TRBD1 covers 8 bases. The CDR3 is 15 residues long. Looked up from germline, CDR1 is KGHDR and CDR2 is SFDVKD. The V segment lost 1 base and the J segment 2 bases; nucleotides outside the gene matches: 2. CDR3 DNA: TGTGCCACCAGTGATTTTGGACAGGGACAAGAGACCCAGTACTTC. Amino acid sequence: CATSDFGQGQETQYF.

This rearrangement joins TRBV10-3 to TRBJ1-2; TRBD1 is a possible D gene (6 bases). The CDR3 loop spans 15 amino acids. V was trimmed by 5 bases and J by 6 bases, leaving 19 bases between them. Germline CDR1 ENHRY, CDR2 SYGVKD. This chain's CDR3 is CAISQKTGTRNGYTF. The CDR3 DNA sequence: TGTGCCATCAGTCAGAAAACCGGGACAAGGAATGGCTACACCTTC.